Sequencing of this T cell receptor beta chain was carried out in a study of shared clonotypes between healthy human individuals. V shed 3 bases and J shed 13 bases, with 16 bases lying between them. CDR1 and CDR2 from the germline V gene are MNHNS and SASEGT. This CDR3 has 12 residues. Generated by immunoSEQ multiplex PCR, the TCRdb table keeps only in-frame clones and is missing some. The data contain hundreds of thousands of clones, 70% to 80% of them singletons. Source material: PBMCs. The V and J genes are TRBV6-1 and TRBJ2-7; D not certain. The receptor was isolated from a woman aged 40 to 55 in good health. Some clones in this sample may be carry-over from other donors' samples. CDR3 sequence: CASSERRTDLYF. CDR3 bases: TGTGCCAGCAGTGAGCGACGGACGGACCTATACTTC.